This T cell receptor (beta chain) was captured in a study of response to subunit inactivated influenza vaccine. From germline, CDR1 is ENHRY and CDR2 SYGVKD. V dropped 0 bases and J dropped 7 bases, with 12 bases sitting between them. The CDR3 length is 14 residues. MiXCR was run by TCRdb on the RT-PCR reads, yielding one entry per CDR3 protein. In the table there are about 500,000 distinct CDR3 sequences, around 7.7% of which are singletons. This clonotype was detected many times. The target antigen is unknown. Study-wide results and caveats: The authors offered the suggestion that each seasonal influenza vaccination recruits few new T cells.

The V and J genes are TRBV10-3 and TRBJ1-1, with unresolved D. This receptor was taken from a man aged 50-75 years who received an inactivated influenza vaccine. The source was PBMCs from blood, collected around 25 months after vaccination. CDR3 DNA sequence: TGTGCCATCAGTGAGTCGACTCCGGGCAGTGAAGCTTTCTTT. Its protein is CAISESTPGSEAFF.